The next 23 T cell receptor beta chains were all read from a single sample in a study of OX40 agonist ivuxolimab in advanced cancers. Using immunoSEQ multiplex PCR, the repertoire was profiled, and TCRdb retains in-frame clones only, with some absent. Here the sample spans about 26,000 clones, approximately 90% being singletons. Sequenced here: CD4+ or CD8+ T cells sorted from blood, sampled in a trial of the OX40 agonist ivuxolimab. These TCRs come from an adult with an advanced solid tumor such as melanoma, head and neck, liver or kidney cancer.

The chain couples TRBV5-8 to TRBJ2-2, with D perhaps TRBD2 (5 bases). The length of the CDR3 is 15 residues. The V and J ends lost 0 bases and 2 bases respectively, with 8 bases between them. Germline V gives CDR1 SGHTS, CDR2 YDEGEE. In DNA form, the CDR3 reads TGTGCCAGCAGCTTGGTTGCGGGTAACACCGGGGAGCTGTTTTTT. Translated: CASSLVAGNTGELFF.

V and J are TRBV7-9 and TRBJ2-3; 9 bases agree with TRBD1. The CDR3 is made up of 17 amino acids. From germline, CDR1 is SEHNR and CDR2 FQNEAQ (reference sequence). The J segment lost 5 bases and the V segment lost 5 bases, leaving 14 bases of the junction unmatched. This chain's CDR3 is CASSLPTLTGGQDTQYF. The CDR3 DNA is TGTGCCAGCAGCCTTCCCACCTTGACAGGGGGTCAAGATACGCAGTATTTT.

The chain links TRBV9 to TRBJ2-7; no clear D. This CDR3 is 13 amino acids long. The germline V gene encodes CDR1 SGDLS and CDR2 YYNGEE. With 3 bases removed from V and 3 bases from J, the gap between germline ends came to 10 bases. Written as DNA, the CDR3 is TGTGCCAGCAGCGATGGCTCGGTCTACGAGCAGTACTTC. It is translated as CASSDGSVYEQYF.

The V and J genes are TRBV5-8 and TRBJ2-4; tentatively, D is TRBD2 (6 bases). Trimming took off 4 bases at V and 3 bases at J, with 14 bases between the two ends. Germline CDR1 SGHTS, CDR2 YDEGEE. The CDR3 extends over 15 amino acids. CDR3 bases: TGTGCCAGCAGCCCTCCGGCGGGGAGCAAAAACATTCAGTACTTC. Translating it yields CASSPPAGSKNIQYF.

The chain couples TRBV13 to TRBJ1-1; no clear D gene. There are 12 residues in the CDR3. The V end lost 0 bases, the J end lost 6 bases, and 5 bases lay between the germline ends. CDR1 and CDR2 from the germline V gene are PRHDT and FYEKMQ (reference sequence). The CDR3: CASSLGRAEAFF. CDR3 sequence (DNA): TGTGCCAGCAGCTTAGGACGAGCTGAAGCTTTCTTT.

The chain links TRBV7-2 to TRBJ2-7; 8 bases line up with TRBD1. V was clipped by 5 bases and J by 5 bases; unmatched bases: 8. From germline, CDR1 is SGHTA and CDR2 FQGNSA. The CDR3 extends over 14 amino acids. The CDR3 protein is CASSPRTGLDEQYF. DNA of the CDR3: TGTGCCAGCAGCCCGCGGACAGGGCTCGACGAGCAGTACTTC.

The CDR3 nucleotides read TGTGCCATCCGGGGACTAGACAATGAGCAGTTCTTC. Its translation: CAIRGLDNEQFF. The chain links TRBV10-3 to TRBJ2-1; TRBD2 aligns across 8 bases. Per germline, CDR1 ENHRY and CDR2 SYGVKD. There are 12 residues in the CDR3. The junction had 2 bases not matched to a gene; V was cut back by 8 bases and J by 5 bases.

The chain employs TRBV7-8 and TRBJ1-1; D unclear. The CDR3 is made up of 11 amino acids. Germline-derived CDR1 and CDR2 are SGHVS and FQNEAQ. V dropped 5 bases and J dropped 11 bases, with 12 bases sitting between them. This CDR3 reads CASSQARRAFF. The CDR3 DNA reads as TGTGCCAGCAGCCAGGCCCGGAGGGCTTTCTTT.

The V gene is TRBV2, the J gene TRBJ2-2; TRBD1 agrees at 10 bases. The germline CDR1 and CDR2 sequences are SNHLY and FYNNEI. V lost 8 bases and J lost 6; bases outside the gene matches: 3. There are 13 residues in the CDR3. In DNA, the CDR3 is TGTGCCAGCGGCGGACAGGGGGCCGGGGAGCTGTTTTTT. This gives the protein CASGGQGAGELFF.

This clone came up once. This sequence joins TRBV19 and TRBJ2-7, with D uncertain. V shed 7 bases and J shed 0 bases, with 13 bases lying between them. Germline V gene lookup returns CDR1 LNHDA and CDR2 SQIVND (reference sequence). The CDR3 contains 14 residues. CDR3 nucleotide sequence: TGTGCCAGTAAAGATGGGGATAGCTCCTACGAGCAGTACTTC. It codes for CASKDGDSSYEQYF.

This chain joins TRBV19 and TRBJ2-7, with D perhaps matching TRBD1 or TRBD2 (5 bases each). V gave up 6 bases and J gave up 2 bases, with 17 bases separating them. Germline V gives CDR1 LNHDA, CDR2 SQIVND (reference sequence). The CDR3 consists of 15 residues. The DNA for the CDR3 is TGTGCCAGTAGCCTCACGGGGACGGCAGCCTACGAGCAGTACTTC. As protein: CASSLTGTAAYEQYF.

The chain carries TRBV7-9 and TRBJ1-1; D is uncertain. The germline CDR1 and CDR2 sequences are SEHNR and FQNEAQ (reference sequence). The CDR3 has 12 amino acids. V lost 1 base to trimming and J lost 7 bases, with 7 bases between them. The CDR3 sequence is CASSLGVYEAFF. The CDR3 region has the DNA TGTGCCAGCAGCTTAGGGGTATATGAAGCTTTCTTT.

V and J are TRBV15 and TRBJ1-5; D uncertain. The CDR3 totals 16 residues. The germline V and J ends were trimmed by 5 bases and 4 bases, with 18 bases remaining between them. Germline V gives CDR1 LNHNV, CDR2 YYDKDF (reference sequence). In DNA, the CDR3 is TGTGCCACCAGCCGCATCAGGACCGGGAATAATCAGCCCCAGCATTTT. This encodes CATSRIRTGNNQPQHF.

This chain connects TRBV9 to TRBJ2-7; 9 bases are shared with TRBD1. Trimming took 1 base from V and 3 from J; bases not matched to a gene: 5. The CDR3 consists of 15 residues. Germline V gene sequence: CDR1 SGDLS, CDR2 YYNGEE. CDR3 in amino acids: CASSVRGTGFYEQYF. The CDR3 DNA sequence: TGTGCCAGCAGCGTACGGGGGACAGGGTTCTACGAGCAGTACTTC.

CDR3 residues: CASGSSQAGELFF. CDR3 nucleotide sequence: TGTGCCAGCGGTTCAAGTCAGGCCGGGGAGCTGTTTTTT. The J gene is TRBJ2-2, the V gene TRBV4-2; no definite D call. Germline V lookup: CDR1 LGHNA, CDR2 YNFKEQ. Trimming pared 8 bases from V and 6 bases from J, leaving 13 bases between. The CDR3 is made up of 13 amino acids.

The V call is TRBV4-3, the J call TRBJ2-7; D may correspond to TRBD1 or TRBD2 (6 bases each). Germline-derived CDR1 and CDR2 are LGHNA and YSLEER. The CDR3 contains 15 residues. Between the trimmed V and J ends, which lost 0 bases and 2 bases, there was a span of 11 bases. The DNA of the CDR3 is TGCGCCAGCAGCCAAGAGAAAGGGGGGACCTACGAGCAGTACTTC. Amino acids: CASSQEKGGTYEQYF.

This chain connects TRBV19 to TRBJ1-1; no firm D call. CDR1 is LNHDA, CDR2 SQIVND, per germline (reference sequence). The V end was cut by 7 bases, the J end by 3 bases, with 9 bases between. This CDR3 has 12 residues. The CDR3 DNA sequence: TGTGCCAGTACCGCGGGGTACACTGAAGCTTTCTTT. Protein sequence: CASTAGYTEAFF.

The chain has TRBV7-8 and TRBJ2-3, with D possibly matching TRBD2 (5 bases). Germline V gene sequence: CDR1 SGHVS, CDR2 FQNEAQ. This CDR3 has 15 residues. V was trimmed by 1 base and J by 0 bases, leaving 8 bases between them. DNA of the CDR3: TGTGCCAGCAGCTTAGGTACGGGAAGCACAGATACGCAGTATTTT. Translated: CASSLGTGSTDTQYF.

In DNA, the CDR3 is TGTGCCAGCAGTTTAAGGGACAGTGTTGAAAAACTGTTTTTT. Its protein product is CASSLRDSVEKLFF. The rearrangement uses TRBV27 and TRBJ1-4, with 7 bases aligning to TRBD1. The germline gives CDR1 MNHEY, CDR2 SMNVEV (reference sequence). The J segment lost 7 bases and the V segment lost 2 bases, leaving 4 bases of the junction unmatched. The length of the CDR3 is 14 residues.

This clone turned up a few times. The rearrangement uses TRBV2 and TRBJ2-3; 9 nucleotides align to TRBD1. The germline V gene encodes CDR1 SNHLY and CDR2 FYNNEI. The V gene end was trimmed by 4 bases and the J gene end by 3 bases; junction bases not matched to a gene: 5. The CDR3 is made up of 15 amino acids. CDR3 nucleotides: TGTGCCAGCAGTGTGACAGGGGGTTTTACAGATACGCAGTATTTT. It yields the protein CASSVTGGFTDTQYF.

This chain links TRBV7-9 with TRBJ2-2; tentative D call: TRBD1 (5 bases). The germline V gene has CDR1 SEHNR and CDR2 FQNEAQ (reference sequence). Trimming stripped 5 bases from V and 0 bases from J, with 10 bases between. The CDR3 has 15 amino acids. DNA for the CDR3: TGTGCCAGCAGCCCCATAGGGGCGAACACCGGGGAGCTGTTTTTT. Translated, it gives CASSPIGANTGELFF.

V and J are TRBV28 and TRBJ1-1; D gene unclear. The CDR3 totals 13 residues. V gave up 3 bases and J gave up 1 base, with 6 bases separating them. In germline, CDR1 is MDHEN, CDR2 SYDVKM. The CDR3, as DNA: TGTGCCAGCAGTTTCTGGGAGAACACTGAAGCTTTCTTT. Protein: CASSFWENTEAFF.

V and J are TRBV9 and TRBJ2-1, with 8 bases matching TRBD2. V was clipped by 2 bases and J by 4 bases; unmatched bases: 5. Germline V gene lookup returns CDR1 SGDLS and CDR2 YYNGEE. The CDR3 extends over 15 amino acids. CDR3 loop: CASSVTSGAYNEQFF. DNA for the CDR3: TGTGCCAGCAGCGTCACTAGCGGAGCTTACAATGAGCAGTTCTTC. Looking up the rest from reference TRBV9 and TRBJ2-1 gives the full variable domain: DSGVTQTPKHLITATGQRVTLRCSPRSGDLSVYWYQQSLDQGLQFLIQYYNGEERAKGNILERFSAQQFPDLHSELNLSSLELGDSALYFCASSVTSGAYNEQFFGPGTRLTVL.